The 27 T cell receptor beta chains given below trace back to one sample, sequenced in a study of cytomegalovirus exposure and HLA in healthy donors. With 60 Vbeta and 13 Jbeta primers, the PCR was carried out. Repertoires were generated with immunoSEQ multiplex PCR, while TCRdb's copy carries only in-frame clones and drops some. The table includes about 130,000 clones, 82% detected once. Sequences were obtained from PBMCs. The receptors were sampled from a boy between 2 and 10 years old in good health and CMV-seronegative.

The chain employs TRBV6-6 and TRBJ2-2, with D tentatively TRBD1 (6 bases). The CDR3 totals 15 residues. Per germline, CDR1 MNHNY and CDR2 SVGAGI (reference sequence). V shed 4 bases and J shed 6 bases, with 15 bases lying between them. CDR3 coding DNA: TGTGCCAGCAGTTTCGTGCCAGGGGATTCCGGGGAGCTGTTTTTT. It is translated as CASSFVPGDSGELFF.

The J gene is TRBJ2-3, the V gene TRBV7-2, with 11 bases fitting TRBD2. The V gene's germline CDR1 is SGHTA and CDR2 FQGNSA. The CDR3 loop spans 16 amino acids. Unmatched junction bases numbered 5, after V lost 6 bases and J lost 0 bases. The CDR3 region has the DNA TGTGCCAGCAGTGGGATAGCGGGGGGGAGCACAGATACGCAGTATTTT. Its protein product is CASSGIAGGSTDTQYF. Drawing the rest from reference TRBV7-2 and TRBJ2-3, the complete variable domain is GAGVSQSPSNKVTEKGKDVELRCDPISGHTALYWYRQSLGQGLEFLIYFQGNSAPDKSGLPSDRFSAERTGGSVSTLTIQRTQQEDSAVYLCASSGIAGGSTDTQYFGPGTRLTVL.

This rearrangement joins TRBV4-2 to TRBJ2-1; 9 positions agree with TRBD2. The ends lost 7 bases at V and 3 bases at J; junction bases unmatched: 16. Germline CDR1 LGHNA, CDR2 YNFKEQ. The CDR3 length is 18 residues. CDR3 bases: TGTGCCAGCACGACCAACAACGAAGCGGGGGGCCTCTACAATGAGCAGTTCTTC. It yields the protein CASTTNNEAGGLYNEQFF.

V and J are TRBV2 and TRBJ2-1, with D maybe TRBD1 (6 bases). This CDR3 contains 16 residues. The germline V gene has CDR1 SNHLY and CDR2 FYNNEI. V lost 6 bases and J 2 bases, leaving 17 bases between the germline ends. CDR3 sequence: CASSPYRQAAYNEQFF. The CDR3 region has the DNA TGTGCCAGCAGCCCCTACCGACAGGCTGCCTACAATGAGCAGTTCTTC. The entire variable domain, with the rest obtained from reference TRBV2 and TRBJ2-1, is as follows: EPEVTQTPSHQVTQMGQEVILRCVPISNHLYFYWYRQILGQKVEFLVSFYNNEISEKSEIFDDQFSVERPDGSNFTLKIRSTKLEDSAMYFCASSPYRQAAYNEQFFGPGTRLTVL.

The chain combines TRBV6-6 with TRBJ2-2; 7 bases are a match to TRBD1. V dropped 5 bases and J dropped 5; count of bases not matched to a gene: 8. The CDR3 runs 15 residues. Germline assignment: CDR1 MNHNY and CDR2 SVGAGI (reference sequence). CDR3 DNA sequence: TGTGCCAGCAGTCGATTCGACAGGGCGACCGGGGAGCTGTTTTTT. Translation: CASSRFDRATGELFF.

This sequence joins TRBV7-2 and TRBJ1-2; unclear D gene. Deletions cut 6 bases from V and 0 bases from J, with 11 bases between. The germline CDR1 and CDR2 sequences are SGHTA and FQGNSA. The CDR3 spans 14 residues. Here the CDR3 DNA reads TGTGCCAGCAGTTCCGACATTGCTAACTATGGCTACACCTTC. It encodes CASSSDIANYGYTF.

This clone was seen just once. For the CDR3, the DNA is TGTGCCACCAGCAGAGCGGGACAGGGAGGCCAAGAGACCCAGTACTTC. It translates to CATSRAGQGGQETQYF. The V call is TRBV15, the J call TRBJ2-5; 9 nucleotides agree with TRBD1. Germline V gene data show CDR1 as LNHNV and CDR2 as YYDKDF (reference sequence). The CDR3 is 16 amino acids. V was pared by 1 base and J by 1 base, with 4 bases of the junction left unmatched.

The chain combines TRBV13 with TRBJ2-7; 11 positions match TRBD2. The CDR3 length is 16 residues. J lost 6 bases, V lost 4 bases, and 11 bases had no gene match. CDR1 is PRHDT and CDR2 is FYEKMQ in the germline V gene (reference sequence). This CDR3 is CASSSRLAGISGEQYV. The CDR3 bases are TGTGCCAGCAGCTCGCGACTAGCGGGAATTTCAGGCGAGCAGTACGTC.

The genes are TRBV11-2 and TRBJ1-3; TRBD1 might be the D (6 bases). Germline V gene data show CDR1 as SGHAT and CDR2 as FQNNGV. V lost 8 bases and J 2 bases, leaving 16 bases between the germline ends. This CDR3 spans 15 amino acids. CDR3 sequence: CASQTLWTAGNTIYF. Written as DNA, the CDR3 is TGTGCCAGCCAGACGTTATGGACAGCTGGAAACACCATATATTTT.

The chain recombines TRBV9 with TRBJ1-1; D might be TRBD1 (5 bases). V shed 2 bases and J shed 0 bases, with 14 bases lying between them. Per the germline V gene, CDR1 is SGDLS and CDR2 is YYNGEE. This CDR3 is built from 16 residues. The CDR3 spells CASSVFREEMNTEAFF. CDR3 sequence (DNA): TGTGCCAGCAGCGTTTTCAGGGAGGAAATGAACACTGAAGCTTTCTTT.

The CDR3 sequence is CASSSYRGPSTDTQYF. CDR3 sequence (DNA): TGTGCCAGCAGCTCGTACAGGGGACCCAGCACAGATACGCAGTATTTT. The rearrangement links TRBV7-2 to TRBJ2-3; 7 bases are a match to TRBD1. With V trimmed by 4 bases and J by 0 bases, 7 bases remained unmatched. There are 16 residues in the CDR3. Germline V CDR1 and CDR2: SGHTA, FQGNSA.

The CDR3 DNA reads TGCGCCAGCCAAGGAACAGATAACTATGGCTACACCTTC. Translation: CASQGTDNYGYTF. This chain connects TRBV5-1 to TRBJ1-2; no clear D. Per the germline V gene, CDR1 is SGHRS and CDR2 is YFSETQ. V shed 7 bases and J shed 1 base, with 11 bases lying between them. The CDR3 contains 13 residues.

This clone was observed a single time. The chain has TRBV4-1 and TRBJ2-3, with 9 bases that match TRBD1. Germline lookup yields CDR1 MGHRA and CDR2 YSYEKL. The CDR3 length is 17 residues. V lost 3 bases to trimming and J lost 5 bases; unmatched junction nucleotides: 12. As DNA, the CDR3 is TGCGCCAGCAGCCAGTTTCACGGGACAGGGAACATAGATACGCAGTATTTT. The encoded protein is CASSQFHGTGNIDTQYF.

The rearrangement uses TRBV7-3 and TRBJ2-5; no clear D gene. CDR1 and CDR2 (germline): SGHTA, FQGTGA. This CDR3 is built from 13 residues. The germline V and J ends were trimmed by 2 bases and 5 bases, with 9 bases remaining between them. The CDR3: CASSLSMRETQYF. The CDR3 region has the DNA TGTGCCAGCAGCTTATCGATGCGGGAGACCCAGTACTTC.

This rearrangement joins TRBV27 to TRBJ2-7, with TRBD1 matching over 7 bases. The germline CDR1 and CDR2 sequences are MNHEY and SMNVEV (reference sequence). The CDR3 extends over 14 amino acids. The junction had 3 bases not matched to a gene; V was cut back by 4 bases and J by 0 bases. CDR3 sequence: CASSWDSSSYEQYF. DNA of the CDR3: TGTGCCAGCAGTTGGGACAGCAGCTCCTACGAGCAGTACTTC.

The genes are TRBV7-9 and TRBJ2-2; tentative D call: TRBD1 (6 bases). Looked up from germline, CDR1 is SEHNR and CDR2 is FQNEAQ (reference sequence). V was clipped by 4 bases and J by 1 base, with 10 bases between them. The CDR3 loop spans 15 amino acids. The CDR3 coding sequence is TGTGCCAGCAGCTCTTGGACAGAGAACACCGGGGAGCTGTTTTTT. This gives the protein CASSSWTENTGELFF.

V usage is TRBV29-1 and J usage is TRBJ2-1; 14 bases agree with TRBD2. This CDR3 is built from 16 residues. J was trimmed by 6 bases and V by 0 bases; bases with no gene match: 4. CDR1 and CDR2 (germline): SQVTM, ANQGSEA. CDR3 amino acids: CSVEDPTSGRANEQFF. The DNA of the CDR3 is TGCAGCGTTGAAGACCCGACTAGCGGGAGGGCCAATGAGCAGTTCTTC.

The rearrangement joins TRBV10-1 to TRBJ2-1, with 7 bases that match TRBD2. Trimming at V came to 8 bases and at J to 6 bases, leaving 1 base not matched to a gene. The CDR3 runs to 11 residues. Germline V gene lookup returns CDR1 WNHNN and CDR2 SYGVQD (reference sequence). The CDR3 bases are TGCGCCAGCGGGGAGGGCAATGAGCAGTTCTTC. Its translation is CASGEGNEQFF.

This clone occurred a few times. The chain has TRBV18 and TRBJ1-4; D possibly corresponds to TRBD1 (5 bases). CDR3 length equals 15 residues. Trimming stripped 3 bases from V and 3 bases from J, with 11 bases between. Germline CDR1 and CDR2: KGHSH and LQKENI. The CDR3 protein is CASSPQIRANEKLFF. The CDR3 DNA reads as TGTGCCAGCTCACCTCAAATCAGGGCTAATGAAAAACTGTTTTTT.

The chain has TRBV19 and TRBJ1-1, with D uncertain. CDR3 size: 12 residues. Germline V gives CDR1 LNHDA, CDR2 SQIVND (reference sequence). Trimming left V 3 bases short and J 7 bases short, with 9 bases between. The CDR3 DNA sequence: TGTGCCAGTAGTATTGGCGGAGTTGAAGCTTTCTTT. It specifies CASSIGGVEAFF. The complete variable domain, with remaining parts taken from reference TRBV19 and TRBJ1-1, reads DGGITQSPKYLFRKEGQNVTLSCEQNLNHDAMYWYRQDPGQGLRLIYYSQIVNDFQKGDIAEGYSVSREKKESFPLTVTSAQKNPTAFYLCASSIGGVEAFFGQGTRLTVV.

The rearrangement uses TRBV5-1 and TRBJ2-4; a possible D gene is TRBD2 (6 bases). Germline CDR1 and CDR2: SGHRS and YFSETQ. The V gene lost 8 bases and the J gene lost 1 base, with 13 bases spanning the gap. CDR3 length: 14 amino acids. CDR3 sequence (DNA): TGCGCCAGTGGCACCGGGACTGCCAAAAACATTCAGTACTTC. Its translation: CASGTGTAKNIQYF.

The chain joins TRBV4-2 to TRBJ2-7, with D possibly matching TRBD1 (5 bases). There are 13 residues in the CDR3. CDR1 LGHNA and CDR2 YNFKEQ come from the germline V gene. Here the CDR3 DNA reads TGTGCCAACAGCCAAGTCCCAGGGCACGAGCAGTACGTC. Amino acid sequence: CANSQVPGHEQYV.

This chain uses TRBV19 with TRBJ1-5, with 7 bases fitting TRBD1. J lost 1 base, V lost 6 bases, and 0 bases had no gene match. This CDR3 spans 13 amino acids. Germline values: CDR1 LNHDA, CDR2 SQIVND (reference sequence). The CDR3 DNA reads TGTGCCAGTAGGGGACAGAGCAATCAGCCCCAGCATTTT. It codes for CASRGQSNQPQHF.

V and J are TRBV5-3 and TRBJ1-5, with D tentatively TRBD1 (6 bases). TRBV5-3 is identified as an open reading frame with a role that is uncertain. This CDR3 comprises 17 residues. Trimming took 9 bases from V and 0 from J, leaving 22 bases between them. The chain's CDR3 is CANPRRRDNNSNQPQHF. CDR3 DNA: TGTGCCAACCCGAGACGCCGGGACAACAATAGCAATCAGCCCCAGCATTTT.

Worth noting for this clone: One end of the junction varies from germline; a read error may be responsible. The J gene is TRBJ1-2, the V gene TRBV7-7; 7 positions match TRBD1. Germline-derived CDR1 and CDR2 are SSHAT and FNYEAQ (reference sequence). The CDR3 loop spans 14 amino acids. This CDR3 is CASSRDRKTYGYTF. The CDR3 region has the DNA TGTGCTAGCAGCCGGGACAGAAAAACCTATGGCTACACCTTC.

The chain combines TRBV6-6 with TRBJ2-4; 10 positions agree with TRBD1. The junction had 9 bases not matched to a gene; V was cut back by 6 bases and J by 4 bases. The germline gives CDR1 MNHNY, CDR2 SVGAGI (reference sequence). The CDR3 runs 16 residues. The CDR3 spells CASSELVGQGKNIQYF. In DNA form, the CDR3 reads TGTGCCAGCAGCGAACTAGTGGGACAGGGGAAAAACATTCAGTACTTC.

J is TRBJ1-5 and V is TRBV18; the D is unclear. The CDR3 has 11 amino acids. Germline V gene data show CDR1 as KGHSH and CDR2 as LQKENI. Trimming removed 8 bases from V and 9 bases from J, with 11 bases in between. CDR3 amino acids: CASTDGGPQHF. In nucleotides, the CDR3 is TGTGCCAGCACGGATGGAGGGCCCCAGCATTTT.